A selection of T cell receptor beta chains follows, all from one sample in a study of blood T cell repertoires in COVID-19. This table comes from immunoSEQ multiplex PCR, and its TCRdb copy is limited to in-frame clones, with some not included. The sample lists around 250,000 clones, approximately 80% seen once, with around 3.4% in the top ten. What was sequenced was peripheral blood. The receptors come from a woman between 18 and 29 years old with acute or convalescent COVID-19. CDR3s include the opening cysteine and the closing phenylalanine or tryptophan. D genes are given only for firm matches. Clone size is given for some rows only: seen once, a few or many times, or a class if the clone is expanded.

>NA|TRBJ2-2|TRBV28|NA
TGTGCCAGCAGTTTATATGACAGCCTCACCGGGGAGCTGTTTTTT
CASSLYDSLTGELFF
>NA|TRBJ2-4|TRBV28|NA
TGTGCCAGCAGTTCCGCCCACGGCATTCAGTACTTC
CASSSAHGIQYF
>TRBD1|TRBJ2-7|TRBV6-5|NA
TGTGCCAGCAGTTACTCGACAGGGGCGGCCTACGAGCAGTACTTC
CASSYSTGAAYEQYF
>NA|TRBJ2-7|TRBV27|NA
TGTGCCAGCAGTGGGGGACTTCAATACGAGCAGTACTTC
CASSGGLQYEQYF
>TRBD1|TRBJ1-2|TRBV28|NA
TGTGCCAGCAGTTCCCCCGGGACAGGGAATGGCTACACCTTC
CASSSPGTGNGYTF
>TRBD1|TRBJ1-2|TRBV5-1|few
TGCGCCACCCCACCGCGGACAGGGTCCACCTTC
CATPPRTGSTF
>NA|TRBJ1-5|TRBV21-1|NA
TGTGGGGGCACGGTGGGACAGGGATGCAATCAGCCCCAGCATTTT
CGGTVGQGCNQPQHF
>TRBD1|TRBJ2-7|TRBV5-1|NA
TGCGCCAGCAGCTTGTTCCTCCGGACAGGCATTACACCTAGCTCCTACGAGCAGTACTTC
CASSLFLRTGITPSSYEQYF
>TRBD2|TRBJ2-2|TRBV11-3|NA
TGTGCCAGCAGCTTACGTCCTAGCGGGAACACCGGGGAGCTGTTTTTT
CASSLRPSGNTGELFF
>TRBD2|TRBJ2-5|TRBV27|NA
TGTGCCAGCAGCGACCCGACTAGCGGGTGGGCTCAAGAGACCCAGTACTTC
CASSDPTSGWAQETQYF
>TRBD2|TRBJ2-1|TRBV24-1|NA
TGTGCCACCAGTGATGTACTAAGCGGGAGATCTTACAATGAGCAGTTCTTC
CATSDVLSGRSYNEQFF
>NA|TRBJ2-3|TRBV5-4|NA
TGTGCCAGCCGGGGTCCAGCGGCAGATACGCAGTATTTT
CASRGPAADTQYF
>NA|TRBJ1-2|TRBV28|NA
TGTGCCAGCAGGAGCCCCCTGCTAAACTATGGCTACACCTTC
CASRSPLLNYGYTF
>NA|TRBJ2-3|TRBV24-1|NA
TGTGCCACCAGTAAAGGGGTTCCAGATACGCAGTATTTT
CATSKGVPDTQYF
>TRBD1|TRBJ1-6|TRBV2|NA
TGTGCCAGCAGTGAGAACAGGGGGGCCACAATCTCCTATAATTCACCCCTCCACTTT
CASSENRGATISYNSPLHF
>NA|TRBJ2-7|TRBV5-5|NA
TGTGCCAGCAGCTTGAAACAAGTGGCCTACGAGCAGTACTTC
CASSLKQVAYEQYF
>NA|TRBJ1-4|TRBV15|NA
TGTGCCACCAGCAGCGGGGCGGGGGCATATAATGAAAAACTGTTTTTT
CATSSGAGAYNEKLFF
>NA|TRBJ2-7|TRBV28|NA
TGTGCCAGCAGTTTTGTCGGGCAGGGGAACTACGAGCAGTACTTC
CASSFVGQGNYEQYF
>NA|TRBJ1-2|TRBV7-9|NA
TGTGCCAGCACCAGGACAGCAGATGGCTACACCTTC
CASTRTADGYTF
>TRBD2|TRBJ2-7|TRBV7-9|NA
TGTGCCAGCAGCGGACCCCGGACTAGCGGGAGCCCGGATATCGAGCAGTACTTC
CASSGPRTSGSPDIEQYF
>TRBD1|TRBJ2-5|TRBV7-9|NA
TGTGCCAGCAGCATCCAGGGGGCGGAGGAGACCCAGTACTTC
CASSIQGAEETQYF
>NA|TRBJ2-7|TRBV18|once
TGTGCCAGCTCACCACCAACGGCCTACGAGCAGTACTTC
CASSPPTAYEQYF
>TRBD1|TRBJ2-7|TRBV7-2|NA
TGTGCCAGCAGCTTAGGGGGACAGGGGGCTTACGAGCAGTACTTC
CASSLGGQGAYEQYF
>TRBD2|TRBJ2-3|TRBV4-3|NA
TGCGCCAGCAGCCAAGGTTCGATAGCGGGAGGTGGGTCAGATACGCAGTATTTT
CASSQGSIAGGGSDTQYF
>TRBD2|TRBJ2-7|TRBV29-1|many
TGCAGCGTTGAAGGAGGGACTAGCGGGAATTACGAGCAGTACTTC
CSVEGGTSGNYEQYF
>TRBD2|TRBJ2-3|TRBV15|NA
TGTGCCACCAGCGCGCGTAGCGGGAGAATAGATACGCAGTATTTT
CATSARSGRIDTQYF
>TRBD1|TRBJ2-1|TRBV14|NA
TGTGCCAGCAGCCAGACAGCCGCTGAGGGGGCCGTTCACAATGAGCAGTTCTTC
CASSQTAAEGAVHNEQFF
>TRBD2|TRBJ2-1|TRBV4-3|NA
TGCGCCAGCAGCCAAGCTGCTAGCGGGAGGATGAATGAGCAGTTCTTC
CASSQAASGRMNEQFF
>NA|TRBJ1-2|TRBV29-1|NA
NA
CSVAAGTGSFF
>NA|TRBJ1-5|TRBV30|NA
TGTGCCTGGAGTGTAAGGGGCCACTTGGGTCAGCCCCAGCATTTT
CAWSVRGHLGQPQHF
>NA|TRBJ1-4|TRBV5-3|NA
TGTGCCAGAAGCTTGTGGGCAGGATGGGAAAAACTGTTTTTT
CARSLWAGWEKLFF
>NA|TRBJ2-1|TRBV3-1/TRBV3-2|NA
TGTGCCAGCAGACCAACGGGATCAAACAATGAGCAGTTCTTC
CASRPTGSNNEQFF
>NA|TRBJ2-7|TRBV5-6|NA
TGTGCCAGCAGCTTGTGGAGCTACGAGCAGTACTTC
CASSLWSYEQYF
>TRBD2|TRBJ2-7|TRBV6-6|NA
TGTGCCAGCAGTCTAGCAACTAGCGGAAGGAGCTCCTACGAGCAGTACTTC
CASSLATSGRSSYEQYF
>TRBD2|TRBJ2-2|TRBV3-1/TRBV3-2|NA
TGTGCCAGCAGCCTCGGGACTAGCGCCGGGGAGCTGTTTTTT
CASSLGTSAGELFF
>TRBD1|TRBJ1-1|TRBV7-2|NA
TGTGCCAGCAGCTTAGTGTCAGGGGGAAGAAGTGAAGCTTTCTTT
CASSLVSGGRSEAFF
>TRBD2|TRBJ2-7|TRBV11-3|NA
TGTGCCAGCAGCCGTAGCGGGAGTGGCTACGAGCAGTACTTC
CASSRSGSGYEQYF
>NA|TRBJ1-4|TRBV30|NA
TGTGCCTGGAGTGTGACAGGAATTGGAAAACTGTTTTTT
CAWSVTGIGKLFF
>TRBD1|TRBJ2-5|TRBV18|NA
TGTGCCAGCTCACCACCCGGACAGGGGCGCGGAGAGACCCAGTACTTC
CASSPPGQGRGETQYF
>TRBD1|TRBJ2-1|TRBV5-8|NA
TGTGCCAGCAGCGGACAGGGGGCGTTCCACAATGAGCAGTTCTTC
CASSGQGAFHNEQFF
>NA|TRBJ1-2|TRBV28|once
TGTGCCAGCAGTTTTGCAGGGGCCGACCCTAACTATGGCTACACCTTC
CASSFAGADPNYGYTF
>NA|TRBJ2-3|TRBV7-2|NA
TGTGCCAGCAGCACTAGGACCGGCACAGATACGCAGTATTTT
CASSTRTGTDTQYF
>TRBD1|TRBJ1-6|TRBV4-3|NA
TGCGCCAGCAGCCAGCCGGGACAGGGAGTTTCACCCCTCCACTTT
CASSQPGQGVSPLHF
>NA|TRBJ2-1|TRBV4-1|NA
TGCGCCAGCAGCCCGGCTCGGGAGCTGGTTTACGATGAGCAGTTCTTC
CASSPARELVYDEQFF
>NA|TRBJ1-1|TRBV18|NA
TGTGCCAGCTCAGCACCCGGGGGGCGAGGCAACACTGAAGCTTTCTTT
CASSAPGGRGNTEAFF
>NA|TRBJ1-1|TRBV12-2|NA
TGTGCAAGTCGGCGACAGGGTTTGGGAGCTTTCTTT
CASRRQGLGAFF
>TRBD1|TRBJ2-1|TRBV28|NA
TGTGCCAGCAGTTCCTTCCGGGACAGCTACAATGAGCAGTTCTTC
CASSSFRDSYNEQFF
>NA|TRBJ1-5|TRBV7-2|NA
TGTGCCAGCAGCTTATTTACAGGGAATTATCAGCCCCAGCATTTT
CASSLFTGNYQPQHF
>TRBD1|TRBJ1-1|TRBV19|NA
TGTGCCAGTAGGCACAGGGGGCACGGGGAAGCTTTCTTT
CASRHRGHGEAFF
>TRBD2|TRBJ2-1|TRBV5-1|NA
TGCGCCAGCAGCATAGCGGGAGCCCACAATGAGCAGTTCTTC
CASSIAGAHNEQFF
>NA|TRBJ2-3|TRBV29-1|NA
TGCAGCGTTGAAGATGACGGGAGCGCGACAGATACGCAGTATTTT
CSVEDDGSATDTQYF
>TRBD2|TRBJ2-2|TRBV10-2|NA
TGCGCCAGCCAGACTAGCCAAACCGGGGAGCTGTTTTTT
CASQTSQTGELFF
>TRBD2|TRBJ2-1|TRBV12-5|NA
TGTGCTAGTGGTTTGGTACTGGGACTAGCGCTCTACAATGAGCAGTTCTTC
CASGLVLGLALYNEQFF
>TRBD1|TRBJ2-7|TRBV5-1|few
TGCGCCAGCAGCGCCCCGGGACAGGGATTCTACGAGCAGTACTTC
CASSAPGQGFYEQYF
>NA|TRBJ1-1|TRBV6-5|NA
TGTGCCAGCAGTTCCACGACCTGGGAGGCTTTCTTT
CASSSTTWEAFF